Each of the 28 T cell receptor beta chains below was sequenced from the same sample in a study of regulatory T cells in long-lasting Graves disease. The authors built TCR beta libraries using iRepertoire HTBI primers and Arm-PCR of CDR3 regions. TCRdb re-derived calls from the multiplex PCR reads in MiXCR, one entry per CDR3 protein. The repertoire holds 400,000 to 450,000 distinct CDR3 sequences, with approximately 15% as singletons. Time point denoted: newly diagnosed GD, antithyroid drugs for less than 3 months. Construction of the TCR library relied on RNA isolated from PBMCs. Separately, the same data were catalogued under a study of T cells in Graves' hyperthyroidism and ophthalmopathy.

Sequencing used peripheral blood mononuclear cells (PBMCs), obtained at new diagnosis, from a patient treated with antithyroid drugs. All receptors derive from a woman in her twenties or thirties with Graves disease.

There are many counts of this clonotype. The chain joins TRBV12-5 to TRBJ2-3; a possible D gene is TRBD2 (6 bases). The CDR3 covers 15 residues. Germline loops: CDR1 LGHNT, CDR2 FRNRAP. The V end lost 3 bases, the J end lost 6 bases, and 16 bases lay between the germline ends. CDR3 sequence reads: CASGFRASVTDTQYF. The CDR3 DNA sequence: TGTGCTAGTGGTTTTAGGGCTAGCGTGACGGATACGCAGTATTTT.

There are many counts of this clonotype. CDR3 loop: CASSDLAGVNEQFF. DNA of the CDR3: TGTGCCAGCAGTGACCTAGCGGGAGTTAATGAGCAGTTCTTC. The rearrangement links TRBV2 to TRBJ2-1, with 10 bases matching TRBD2. This CDR3 contains 14 residues. Germline lookup yields CDR1 SNHLY and CDR2 FYNNEI. J lost 7 bases, V lost 3 bases, and 3 bases had no gene match. Full variable domain (missing parts from reference TRBV2 and TRBJ2-1): EPEVTQTPSHQVTQMGQEVILRCVPISNHLYFYWYRQILGQKVEFLVSFYNNEISEKSEIFDDQFSVERPDGSNFTLKIRSTKLEDSAMYFCASSDLAGVNEQFFGPGTRLTVL.

The chain employs TRBV27 and TRBJ1-1; D gene uncertain. Looked up from germline, CDR1 is MNHEY and CDR2 is SMNVEV (reference sequence). The CDR3 has 15 amino acids. The V gene lost 3 bases and the J gene lost 1 base, with 12 bases spanning the gap. The CDR3: CASSFLMGENTEAFF. The CDR3 nucleotides read TGTGCCAGCAGTTTTTTAATGGGTGAGAACACTGAAGCTTTCTTT.

This clonotype was found a few times. The gene calls are TRBV3-1 and TRBJ2-6; 9 bases align to TRBD1. This CDR3 is 19 amino acids long. The V gene end was trimmed by 3 bases and the J gene end by 0 bases; junction bases not matched to a gene: 9. Germline V lookup: CDR1 LGHDT, CDR2 YNNKEL (reference sequence). CDR3 nucleotides: TGTGCCAGCAGCCACCCTTCCGGGACAGGGACCTCTGGGGCCAACGTCCTGACTTTC. Translating gives CASSHPSGTGTSGANVLTF.

On this clonotype itself: At one end the junction does not follow the germline gene, possibly because of a read error. V and J are TRBV6-2 or TRBV6-3 and TRBJ2-3, with 10 bases aligning to TRBD1. The CDR3 totals 17 residues. Germline V CDR1 and CDR2: MNHEY, SVGEGT. The CDR3 region has the DNA TGTGCCAGCAGTTTCCCCGGACAGGGGGTCCAGAACACTGAAACTTTCTTT. It codes for CASSFPGQGVQNTETFF.

This clonotype was detected a few times. The chain recombines TRBV7-9 with TRBJ2-7, with D perhaps matching TRBD2 (7 bases). V was cut by 1 base and J by 1 base, with 14 bases left in between. Looked up from germline, CDR1 is SEHNR and CDR2 is FQNEAQ (reference sequence). CDR3 length: 16 residues. CDR3 residues: CASSLEKGGPSYEQYF. DNA of the CDR3: TGTGCCAGCAGCTTAGAAAAGGGGGGGCCTTCCTACGAGCAGTACTTC.

This clonotype was seen ten or more times. The chain employs TRBV7-9 and TRBJ2-5, with TRBD2 as a possible D gene (5 bases). Germline-derived CDR1 and CDR2 are SEHNR and FQNEAQ (reference sequence). V lost 5 bases and J 7 bases, leaving 17 bases between the germline ends. The CDR3 consists of 14 residues. The CDR3 protein is CASSLKTGVGTQYF. As DNA, the CDR3 is TGTGCCAGCAGCCTAAAAACCGGGGTCGGGACCCAGTACTTC.

The chain recombines TRBV4-2 with TRBJ2-5; 15 bases line up with TRBD2. The CDR3 is 17 residues long. CDR1 and CDR2 (germline): LGHNA, YNFKEQ. V shed 1 base and J 5 bases; nucleotides not matched to a gene: 5. This CDR3 reads CASSQVGLAGGPETQYF. The CDR3 DNA reads TGTGCCAGCAGCCAAGTAGGACTAGCGGGAGGGCCTGAGACCCAGTACTTC.

This clonotype came up many times. The chain employs TRBV7-8 and TRBJ2-1; 8 nucleotides align to TRBD2. Trimming at V came to 5 bases and at J to 2 bases, leaving 5 bases not matched to a gene. Germline V gene data show CDR1 as SGHVS and CDR2 as FQNEAQ. This CDR3 is built from 15 residues. CDR3 bases: TGTGCCAGCAGCGGGGGCGGGAGGCCCTACAATGAGCAGTTCTTC. Protein product: CASSGGGRPYNEQFF.

This clonotype was detected ten times or more. The chain links TRBV28 to TRBJ1-2; D ambiguous. Per the germline V gene, CDR1 is MDHEN and CDR2 is SYDVKM. V shed 2 bases and J shed 8 bases, with 6 bases lying between them. This CDR3 contains 11 residues. This chain's CDR3 is CASSLIGGYTF. As DNA, the CDR3 is TGTGCCAGCAGTTTAATAGGAGGCTACACCTTC.

The chain has TRBV9 and TRBJ1-1; D perhaps matches TRBD1 (6 bases). Germline CDR1 reads SGDLS; CDR2 reads YYNGEE. V shed 3 bases and J shed 5 bases, with 14 bases lying between them. This CDR3 has 14 amino acids. The CDR3 protein is CASSAGQWDTEAFF. CDR3 nucleotide sequence: TGTGCCAGCAGCGCAGGACAGTGGGATACTGAAGCTTTCTTT.

This clonotype was observed at least ten times. The chain links TRBV6-1 to TRBJ2-3; D unclear. Germline loops: CDR1 MNHNS, CDR2 SASEGT. V lost 4 bases and J 6 bases, leaving 11 bases between the germline ends. The CDR3 is 13 amino acids. This chain's CDR3 is CASSAETGDTQYF. The DNA of the CDR3 is TGTGCCAGCAGTGCAGAGACTGGGGATACGCAGTATTTT.

This clonotype occurred many times. This chain links TRBV7-9 with TRBJ2-3; perhaps TRBD1 as D (6 bases). The CDR3 length is 15 residues. Germline CDR1 SEHNR, CDR2 FQNEAQ (reference sequence). V shed 6 bases and J shed 4 bases, with 17 bases lying between them. The CDR3 DNA reads as TGTGCCAGCAGGAAAACAGGGAGTGTTCCAGATACGCAGTATTTT. Its protein product is CASRKTGSVPDTQYF. The entire variable domain, with the rest obtained from reference TRBV7-9 and TRBJ2-3, is as follows: DTGVSQNPRHKITKRGQNVTFRCDPISEHNRLYWYRQTLGQGPEFLTYFQNEAQLEKSRLLSDRFSAERPKGSFSTLEIQRTEQGDSAMYLCASRKTGSVPDTQYFGPGTRLTVL.

This clonotype has just a few counts. The chain is built from TRBV18 and TRBJ1-4; perhaps TRBD1 as D (6 bases). Trimming left V 0 bases short and J 8 bases short, with 19 bases between. Per germline, CDR1 KGHSH and CDR2 LQKENI. The CDR3 is 17 amino acids. The CDR3 DNA sequence: TGTGCCAGCTCACCACCGAGAGGGGGGACGGGCCCCGAAAAACTGTTTTTT. Its protein is CASSPPRGGTGPEKLFF.

To note about this clonotype: One junction end disagrees with the germline gene, perhaps due to a read error. CDR3 nucleotides: TGCAGTACCCGAGGGGCACAGGGTGACTACAATGAGCGGTTCTTC. It yields the protein CSTRGAQGDYNERFF. The gene calls are TRBV20-1 and TRBJ2-1, with D possibly matching TRBD1 (6 bases). The CDR3 has 15 residues. The germline CDR1 and CDR2 sequences are DFQATT and SNEGSKA (reference sequence).

This clonotype has ten or more counts. This sequence joins TRBV19 and TRBJ2-1, with D uncertain. The CDR3 spans 14 residues. Germline assignment: CDR1 LNHDA and CDR2 SQIVND (reference sequence). The V and J ends lost 6 bases and 4 bases respectively, with 13 bases between them. The CDR3: CASSRRGRYNEQFF. CDR3 sequence (DNA): TGTGCCAGTAGCCGCCGAGGTCGATACAATGAGCAGTTCTTC.

This clonotype showed up just a few times. This chain links TRBV5-4 with TRBJ2-1; D is undetermined. Trimming stripped 2 bases from V and 6 bases from J, with 18 bases between. This CDR3 is built from 16 residues. Germline V lookup: CDR1 SGHNT, CDR2 YYREEE (reference sequence). The CDR3 spells CASSFPLSPGFNEQFF. The DNA for the CDR3 is TGTGCCAGCAGCTTCCCCCTTTCCCCCGGCTTCAATGAGCAGTTCTTC.

This clonotype was observed many times. The chain uses TRBV6-9 and TRBJ2-1; 13 nucleotides match TRBD2. CDR3 length: 19 residues. V gave up 3 bases and J gave up 2 bases; unmatched junction bases: 10. CDR1 MNHGY and CDR2 SVAAGI come from the germline V gene. The CDR3 bases are TGTGCCAGCAGTTACGATGGACTAGCGGGAGAGGGAGCCTACAATGAGCAGTTCTTC. This translates into CASSYDGLAGEGAYNEQFF.

The V and J genes are TRBV20-1 and TRBJ2-6, with 7 bases lining up with TRBD1. After removal of 4 bases from V and 0 bases from J, the junction contained 9 bases not matched to a gene. This CDR3 region has 17 residues. Germline CDR1 DFQATT, CDR2 SNEGSKA (reference sequence). Here the CDR3 DNA reads TGCAGTGCTACGCCAGGGGGACCCAGCTCTGGGGCCAACGTCCTGACTTTC. This sequence encodes CSATPGGPSSGANVLTF.

In its sample, this clonotype was seen a few times. The chain combines TRBV11-2 with TRBJ1-3; D might be TRBD1 (6 bases). The CDR3 consists of 17 residues. The germline V gene has CDR1 SGHAT and CDR2 FQNNGV. Trimming took off 5 bases at V and 5 bases at J, with 22 bases between the two ends. CDR3 sequence reads: CASSLYRAPSERNTIYF. CDR3 DNA sequence: TGTGCCAGCAGCCTTTACAGGGCCCCTTCTGAAAGAAACACCATATATTTT.

The table lists this clonotype with many counts. This rearrangement joins TRBV6-1 to TRBJ2-2; 9 bases line up with TRBD2. The CDR3 totals 19 residues. Losses at the gene ends were 7 bases for V and 6 bases for J; bases not matched to a gene: 21. The germline V gene has CDR1 MNHNS and CDR2 SASEGT. This CDR3 is CASTLEGGRAVRNAGELFF. As DNA, the CDR3 is TGTGCCAGCACCCTCGAAGGCGGGAGGGCGGTACGGAATGCCGGGGAGCTGTTTTTT.

This clonotype has ten or more counts. V and J are TRBV24-1 and TRBJ1-1, with 7 positions matching TRBD1. V lost 4 bases to trimming and J lost 1 base; unmatched junction nucleotides: 5. The CDR3 totals 15 residues. Germline values: CDR1 KGHDR, CDR2 SFDVKD. The DNA of the CDR3 is TGTGCCACCAGTGAAGGGACAGACCCGAACACTGAAGCTTTCTTT. It codes for CATSEGTDPNTEAFF.

The chain recombines TRBV7-9 with TRBJ2-5, with TRBD2 matching 12 bases. Germline V lookup: CDR1 SEHNR, CDR2 FQNEAQ (reference sequence). V shed 5 bases, J shed 1 base, and the junction held 14 bases outside the gene matches. The CDR3 totals 19 residues. In DNA, the CDR3 is TGTGCCAGCAGCGCCGCATTGGGGACACTAGCGGGAGGCCAAGAGACCCAGTACTTC. This gives the protein CASSAALGTLAGGQETQYF.

This clonotype was recorded at least ten times. The V and J genes are TRBV28 and TRBJ2-7; D is tentatively TRBD1 or TRBD2 (5 bases each). Germline assignment: CDR1 MDHEN and CDR2 SYDVKM. This CDR3 comprises 15 residues. V gave up 4 bases and J gave up 3 bases, with 16 bases separating them. CDR3 sequence reads: CASSSPGQARYEQYF. The DNA for the CDR3 is TGTGCCAGCAGTTCCCCGGGGCAGGCCCGCTACGAGCAGTACTTC.

On this clonotype itself: This is likely a read error, given that the CDR3 carries no conserved phenylalanine or tryptophan at its end. The CDR3 is CSARDIARDSSYNEQFL. As DNA, the CDR3 is TGCAGTGCTAGAGATATAGCGAGAGACTCCTCCTACAATGAGCAGTTCCTC. The chain recombines TRBV20-1 with TRBJ2-1; D perhaps matches TRBD2 (5 bases). V gave up 0 bases and J gave up 0 bases, with 15 bases separating them. The CDR3 length is 17 residues. CDR1 is DFQATT, CDR2 SNEGSKA, per germline (reference sequence).

This clonotype was recorded at least ten times. The gene calls are TRBV2 and TRBJ2-2; D may be TRBD2 (5 bases). This CDR3 region has 15 residues. The V gene lost 6 bases and the J gene lost 3 bases, with 14 bases spanning the gap. Germline CDR1 is SNHLY and CDR2 is FYNNEI. DNA of the CDR3: TGTGCCAGCAGGGAAAGCCGGCGGGACACCGGGGAGCTGTTTTTT. Amino acid sequence: CASRESRRDTGELFF.

This clonotype was seen ten or more times. The chain is built from TRBV3-1 and TRBJ2-7; D is perhaps TRBD2 (6 bases). V was trimmed by 4 bases and J by 3 bases, leaving 10 bases between them. Germline CDR1 and CDR2: LGHDT and YNNKEL (reference sequence). The length of the CDR3 is 13 residues. The CDR3 sequence: CASSLSGYYEQYF. The CDR3 coding sequence is TGTGCCAGCAGCCTTAGCGGTTACTACGAGCAGTACTTC.

Of note for this clonotype: One end of the junction fails to match germline, which may point to a read error. This chain joins TRBV12-5 and TRBJ2-7, with D maybe TRBD2 (6 bases). The CDR3 spans 16 residues. Germline V lookup: CDR1 LGHNT, CDR2 FRNRAP. The CDR3 reads CASGLASGRDPYEKYF. The CDR3 nucleotides read TGTGCTAGTGGTTTGGCGTCCGGGAGAGATCCCTACGAGAAGTACTTC.